Shown below are 31 T cell receptor beta chains from a single sample sequenced in a study of PD-L1 blockade in urothelial cancer. Described time point: peripheral blood 6 weeks after treatment start. Using immunoSEQ multiplex PCR, the repertoire was profiled, and TCRdb retains in-frame clones only, with some absent. This table has 45,000 to 50,000 clones, about four fifths appearing once. This specimen was PBMCs, taken around atezolizumab (anti-PD-L1) treatment. These receptors were obtained from a man in his 70s with urothelial cancer.

V and J are TRBV19 and TRBJ2-3, with TRBD1 as a possible D gene (5 bases). V was shortened by 3 bases and J by 3 bases, with 28 bases between the two germline ends. In germline, CDR1 is LNHDA, CDR2 SQIVND (reference sequence). This CDR3 region has 20 residues. CDR3 loop: CASSIGKGPAFRPRTDTQYF. CDR3 in DNA: TGTGCCAGTAGTATCGGAAAGGGGCCTGCGTTCCGCCCGAGGACAGATACGCAGTATTTT. Full variable domain (missing parts from reference TRBV19 and TRBJ2-3): DGGITQSPKYLFRKEGQNVTLSCEQNLNHDAMYWYRQDPGQGLRLIYYSQIVNDFQKGDIAEGYSVSREKKESFPLTVTSAQKNPTAFYLCASSIGKGPAFRPRTDTQYFGPGTRLTVL.

This clone was picked up a small number of times. This rearrangement joins TRBV30 to TRBJ1-5; TRBD1 agrees at 9 bases. CDR1 is GTSNPN, CDR2 SVGIG, per germline (reference sequence). Germline trimming cut 0 bases from V and 7 bases from J; bases unmatched to any gene: 7. This CDR3 has 15 amino acids. The CDR3 sequence is CAWSVGTGSFQPQHF. CDR3 DNA sequence: TGTGCCTGGAGTGTGGGGACAGGGAGCTTCCAGCCCCAGCATTTT.

This chain connects TRBV6-1 to TRBJ2-5; D is possibly TRBD2 (5 bases). V shed 0 bases and J shed 5 bases, with 10 bases lying between them. The germline V gene has CDR1 MNHNS and CDR2 SASEGT. The CDR3 consists of 14 residues. CDR3 amino acids: CASSEADSDETQYF. DNA for the CDR3: TGTGCCAGCAGTGAAGCAGATAGCGATGAGACCCAGTACTTC.

This rearrangement joins TRBV5-1 to TRBJ2-1; D may be TRBD1 (6 bases). The CDR3 is 15 residues long. Germline V CDR1 and CDR2: SGHRS, YFSETQ. V was trimmed by 3 bases and J by 0 bases, leaving 10 bases between them. CDR3 bases: TGCGCCAGCAGCTCAGGGGACCCCTCCTACAATGAGCAGTTCTTC. Translated, it gives CASSSGDPSYNEQFF.

This clone was observed a handful of times. The chain joins TRBV30 to TRBJ2-7; D is possibly TRBD1 (5 bases). From germline, CDR1 is GTSNPN and CDR2 SVGIG (reference sequence). V dropped 4 bases and J dropped 5 bases, with 21 bases sitting between them. This CDR3 is 15 amino acids long. The CDR3, as DNA: TGTGCCTGGACCGCGGTAGGTAACAGGCGCAACGAGCAGTACTTC. This codes for CAWTAVGNRRNEQYF.

The chain employs TRBV5-1 and TRBJ2-7; TRBD1 might be the D (7 bases). Between the trimmed V and J ends, which lost 4 bases and 1 base, there was a span of 12 bases. Looked up from germline, CDR1 is SGHRS and CDR2 is YFSETQ. The CDR3 runs to 14 residues. CDR3 DNA sequence: TGCGCCAGCAGCGGAGGGACAGTATCCTACGAGCAGTACTTC. This sequence encodes CASSGGTVSYEQYF.

This clone was found a few times. This chain connects TRBV5-1 to TRBJ2-3; D unresolved. Germline V gene data show CDR1 as SGHRS and CDR2 as YFSETQ. V was trimmed by 4 bases and J by 0 bases, leaving 12 bases between them. The CDR3 is 15 residues long. CDR3 sequence (DNA): TGCGCCAGCAGCCCTACCCCCGCTAGCACAGATACGCAGTATTTT. Translation gives CASSPTPASTDTQYF.

V usage is TRBV6-1 and J usage is TRBJ2-2, with 7 bases aligning to TRBD2. From germline, CDR1 is MNHNS and CDR2 SASEGT. The CDR3 is 13 residues long. V shed 6 bases, J shed 7 bases, and the junction held 5 bases outside the gene matches. DNA of the CDR3: TGTGCCAGCAGCCGGGAGGCGAGCGGGGAGCTGTTTTTT. This translates into CASSREASGELFF.

The chain joins TRBV6-1 to TRBJ2-7; 7 bases map to TRBD2. CDR1 is MNHNS and CDR2 is SASEGT in the germline V gene. The CDR3 covers 14 residues. Losses at the gene ends were 8 bases for V and 0 bases for J; bases not matched to a gene: 7. CDR3: CASPRGGISYEQYF. For the CDR3, the DNA is TGTGCCAGCCCAAGGGGAGGGATCTCCTACGAGCAGTACTTC.

The CDR3 sequence: CASSLFRDRGRYTGELFF. The CDR3 DNA is TGTGCCAGCAGCTTATTCCGGGACAGGGGGCGGTACACCGGGGAGCTGTTTTTT. The V call is TRBV5-6, the J call TRBJ2-2, with 12 bases matching TRBD1. This CDR3 has 18 residues. After removal of 2 bases from V and 3 bases from J, the junction contained 8 bases not matched to a gene. Looked up from germline, CDR1 is SGHDT and CDR2 is YYEEEE.

The J gene is TRBJ1-1, the V gene TRBV7-9; the match to TRBD1 covers 9 bases. The ends lost 6 bases at V and 3 bases at J; junction bases unmatched: 5. CDR3 length: 14 amino acids. CDR1 and CDR2 from the germline V gene are SEHNR and FQNEAQ (reference sequence). CDR3 DNA sequence: TGTGCCAGCAGACTACAGGGGGCCTACACTGAAGCTTTCTTT. Residues: CASRLQGAYTEAFF.

V usage is TRBV27 and J usage is TRBJ1-1; TRBD1 is a possible D gene (5 bases). V was clipped by 5 bases and J by 1 base, with 14 bases between them. Germline V gene lookup returns CDR1 MNHEY and CDR2 SMNVEV (reference sequence). CDR3 length: 15 residues. CDR3 sequence: CASSPRKTANTEAFF. In DNA form, the CDR3 reads TGTGCCAGCAGTCCGCGTAAGACAGCGAACACTGAAGCTTTCTTT.

This clone was seen just once. The chain is built from TRBV27 and TRBJ1-5; D not certain. Germline assignment: CDR1 MNHEY and CDR2 SMNVEV (reference sequence). V was pared by 6 bases and J by 6 bases, with 21 bases between. The CDR3 is made up of 16 amino acids. The CDR3 nucleotides read TGTGCCAGCAGGCCTGGCCCGGGATCCCGACTTCAGCCCCAGCATTTT. Translated: CASRPGPGSRLQPQHF.

The rearrangement uses TRBV5-1 and TRBJ2-6; D call uncertain. Germline-derived CDR1 and CDR2 are SGHRS and YFSETQ. The germline V and J ends were trimmed by 0 bases and 2 bases, with 12 bases remaining between them. This CDR3 has 17 amino acids. CDR3 sequence: CASSLAYGAAGANVLTF. The CDR3 DNA sequence: TGCGCCAGCAGCTTGGCCTACGGAGCAGCTGGGGCCAACGTCCTGACTTTC.

This rearrangement joins TRBV7-3 to TRBJ1-5, with 8 bases aligning to TRBD1. Germline CDR1 reads SGHTA; CDR2 reads FQGTGA. Trimming took 5 bases from V and 7 from J; bases not matched to a gene: 4. The CDR3 loop spans 13 amino acids. CDR3 protein: CASSPGQGQPQHF. CDR3 bases: TGTGCCAGCAGCCCCGGACAGGGACAGCCCCAGCATTTT.

The rearrangement uses TRBV6-1 and TRBJ1-4; D gene uncertain. CDR3 size: 13 residues. CDR1 is MNHNS and CDR2 is SASEGT in the germline V gene. V lost 6 bases and J 1 base, leaving 6 bases between the germline ends. The CDR3 spells CASSPITNEKLFF. The CDR3 DNA sequence: TGTGCCAGCAGCCCCATAACTAATGAAAAACTGTTTTTT.

The V call is TRBV6-1, the J call TRBJ1-1; D unresolved. CDR1 is MNHNS and CDR2 is SASEGT in the germline V gene. This CDR3 is built from 16 residues. V was shortened by 1 base and J by 0 bases, with 12 bases between the two germline ends. CDR3 sequence: CASSEGRRRMNTEAFF. The CDR3 DNA follows: TGTGCCAGCAGTGAAGGGAGGAGAAGAATGAACACTGAAGCTTTCTTT.

This CDR3 reads CASSPSSGLVDEQFF. The CDR3 region has the DNA TGTGCCAGCTCACCATCATCGGGACTAGTGGATGAGCAGTTCTTC. V is TRBV18 and J is TRBJ2-1, with TRBD2 matching 8 bases. Germline values: CDR1 KGHSH, CDR2 LQKENI. J was trimmed by 8 bases and V by 2 bases; bases with no gene match: 8. The CDR3 sequence is 15 residues long.

As regards this clone: A clone one base away is much larger, so this may be a read error. Other nucleotide sequences in the sample specify the same CDR3. This chain uses TRBV7-9 with TRBJ2-1; D gene unclear. The germline V gene encodes CDR1 SEHNR and CDR2 FQNEAQ (reference sequence). Trimming shortened V by 2 bases and J by 7 bases, and 6 bases separated the two germline ends. The length of the CDR3 is 12 residues. This CDR3 reads CASSLSGNEQFF. DNA of the CDR3: TGTGCCAGCAGCTTATCCGGGAATGAGCAGTTCTTC.

V usage is TRBV6-1 and J usage is TRBJ2-5; a weak D match, TRBD1 (5 bases). CDR3 size: 11 residues. Trimming removed 5 bases at V and 5 bases at J, with 6 bases between. The germline V gene encodes CDR1 MNHNS and CDR2 SASEGT. The CDR3 region has the DNA TGTGCCAGCAGTCGACAGGAGACCCAGTACTTC. This translates into CASSRQETQYF.

CDR3 DNA: TGTGCCAGCAGCACTGGTTTGCTAGCGGGGTACGGGGAGCTGTTTTTT. Its translation is CASSTGLLAGYGELFF. This rearrangement joins TRBV7-3 to TRBJ2-2; 9 nucleotides align to TRBD2. The length of the CDR3 is 16 residues. V lost 5 bases, J lost 7 bases, and 11 bases stayed unmatched. The V gene's germline CDR1 is SGHTA and CDR2 FQGTGA.

This chain uses TRBV10-1 with TRBJ2-1; 8 bases agree with TRBD2. With 3 bases clipped from V and 5 bases from J, the junction kept 9 bases outside the gene matches. CDR1 WNHNN and CDR2 SYGVQD come from the germline V gene (reference sequence). CDR3 length: 16 amino acids. This CDR3 is CASSDQTGGGNNEQFF. CDR3 sequence (DNA): TGCGCCAGCAGTGACCAGACTGGCGGGGGGAACAATGAGCAGTTCTTC.

The chain couples TRBV7-8 to TRBJ2-5; D remains unclear. Germline CDR1 is SGHVS and CDR2 is FQNEAQ. The CDR3 is made up of 13 amino acids. V was trimmed by 3 bases and J by 4 bases, leaving 9 bases between them. The CDR3 loop reads CASSFKFLETQYF. The CDR3 DNA reads as TGTGCCAGCAGCTTTAAATTCCTAGAGACCCAGTACTTC.

This chain joins TRBV27 and TRBJ2-3; 13 bases fit TRBD2. The CDR3 spans 16 residues. V trimming: 6 bases; J trimming: 4 bases; junction bases outside the gene matches: 7. CDR1 is MNHEY and CDR2 is SMNVEV in the germline V gene (reference sequence). Here the CDR3 reads CASRPRLAGGSDTQYF. The CDR3 bases are TGTGCCAGCAGACCGAGACTAGCGGGAGGTTCAGATACGCAGTATTTT.

The chain carries TRBV5-5 and TRBJ2-2; the D gene is possibly TRBD1 (5 bases). Germline V gene sequence: CDR1 SGHKS, CDR2 YYEKEE (reference sequence). This CDR3 comprises 16 residues. Trimming cost V 5 bases and J 4 bases, with 18 bases left between them. The CDR3, as DNA: TGTGCCAGCAGTCCATACCTCAGGGTCGGCACCGGGGAGCTGTTTTTT. It encodes CASSPYLRVGTGELFF. The variable domain in full, with the rest retrieved from reference TRBV5-5 and TRBJ2-2, is DAGVTQSPTHLIKTRGQQVTLRCSPISGHKSVSWYQQVLGQGPQFIFQYYEKEERGRGNFPDRFSARQFPNYSSELNVNALLLGDSALYLCASSPYLRVGTGELFFGEGSRLTVL.

This chain joins TRBV5-1 and TRBJ2-5, with TRBD1 matching 9 bases. Losses at the gene ends were 2 bases for V and 4 bases for J; bases not matched to a gene: 3. This CDR3 is built from 14 residues. The germline V gene has CDR1 SGHRS and CDR2 YFSETQ. CDR3 in DNA: TGCGCCAGCAGCTTAGGGACAGGGTTAGAGACCCAGTACTTC. Amino acid sequence: CASSLGTGLETQYF.

The chain employs TRBV4-1 and TRBJ2-3; possible D gene TRBD2, 6 bases. V was pared by 3 bases and J by 1 base, with 17 bases between. The germline gives CDR1 MGHRA, CDR2 YSYEKL. The CDR3 contains 17 residues. The CDR3 nucleotides are TGCGCCAGCAGCCAGTCCGGGGCGGGCGGGGGCACAGATACGCAGTATTTT. This codes for CASSQSGAGGGTDTQYF.

The CDR3 sequence: CASSDFGGPHLFF. CDR3 nucleotide sequence: TGCGCCAGCAGTGATTTTGGGGGCCCTCATCTGTTTTTT. The rearrangement links TRBV10-2 to TRBJ1-4, with a weak D call TRBD1 (6 bases). The germline CDR1 and CDR2 sequences are WSHSY and SAAADI. CDR3 length: 13 residues. V was clipped by 3 bases and J by 14 bases, with 16 bases between them.

This sequence joins TRBV5-8 and TRBJ1-5; 9 bases line up with TRBD1. The germline V gene has CDR1 SGHTS and CDR2 YDEGEE. The V gene end was trimmed by 4 bases and the J gene end by 4 bases; junction bases not matched to a gene: 3. CDR3 length: 14 amino acids. In DNA, the CDR3 is TGTGCCAGCAGCCGCGGACAGGGGAATCAGCCCCAGCATTTT. Encoded protein: CASSRGQGNQPQHF.

The chain uses TRBV2 and TRBJ2-5, with TRBD2 matching 7 bases. Germline V gene data show CDR1 as SNHLY and CDR2 as FYNNEI. There are 13 residues in the CDR3. Trimming cost V 2 bases and J 5 bases; bases outside gene matches: 2. The DNA of the CDR3 is TGTGCCAGCAGTGAAAATAGCGGGGAGACCCAGTACTTC. Protein product: CASSENSGETQYF.

This clone has only a few counts. The chain carries TRBV18 and TRBJ1-3; no firm D call. CDR3 size: 15 residues. Germline V CDR1 and CDR2: KGHSH, LQKENI. The germline V and J ends were trimmed by 1 base and 6 bases, with 13 bases remaining between them. In DNA, the CDR3 is TGTGCCAGCTCACCACGCATCCGAGGAGAAAACACCATATATTTT. It encodes CASSPRIRGENTIYF.